Presented here are 6 T cell receptor beta chains from one specimen sequenced in a study of cytomegalovirus exposure and HLA in healthy donors. Primers for the PCR totalled 60 Vbeta and 13 Jbeta. The data were produced by immunoSEQ multiplex PCR, yet TCRdb's version contains in-frame clones alone and is incomplete. The repertoire holds 150,000 to 200,000 clones, approximately 59% seen once, with 2.5% to 3% in the top ten. What was sequenced was PBMCs. These receptors were obtained from a man aged 35-49 years in good health and CMV-seronegative.

V and J are TRBV12-2 and TRBJ1-2; TRBD1, as called in the table, went unchecked against the DNA. TRBV12-2 has pseudogene status. This CDR3 spans 15 amino acids. The CDR3 here is CASRLALPTDYGYTF. DNA for the CDR3: TGTGCAAGTCGCTTAGCGCTCCCGACAGACTATGGCTACACCTTC.

For the CDR3, the DNA is TGTGCCAGCAGTGAAAGGTGGGCCTCTGGGGCCAACGTCCTGACTTTC. Translated: CASSERWASGANVLTF. The chain recombines TRBV6-1 with TRBJ2-6; D not resolved. The CDR3 has 16 residues. Trimming removed 2 bases at V and 0 bases at J, with 8 bases between. Germline V gives CDR1 MNHNS, CDR2 SASEGT.

Worth noting for this clone: At one end, the junction sequence differs from germline, possibly due to a read error. The chain couples TRBV28 to TRBJ1-2, with TRBD1 identical over 9 bases. The CDR3 is 15 amino acids. CDR1 MDHEN and CDR2 SYDVKM come from the germline V gene. This chain's CDR3 is CASSQKGQGSYGCTF. CDR3 bases: TGTGCCAGCAGCCAAAAAGGACAGGGGTCCTATGGCTGCACCTTC.

The rearrangement joins TRBV10-3 to TRBJ1-2; TRBD1 matches at 8 bases. The V segment lost 7 bases and the J segment 1 base; nucleotides outside the gene matches: 14. CDR1 ENHRY and CDR2 SYGVKD come from the germline V gene. The length of the CDR3 is 17 residues. This CDR3 is CAITEARQGMSNYGYTF. The CDR3 region has the DNA TGTGCCATCACAGAAGCTAGACAGGGGATGAGTAACTATGGCTACACCTTC.

The chain joins TRBV15 to TRBJ1-3; D ambiguous. The CDR3 is 17 residues long. Germline CDR1 and CDR2: LNHNV and YYDKDF (reference sequence). V lost 2 bases and J lost 0, with 14 bases in between. The CDR3 sequence: CATSRSSWLDSGNTIYF. The CDR3 DNA is TGTGCCACCAGCAGATCGTCGTGGCTTGACTCTGGAAACACCATATATTTT.

This chain links TRBV10-1 with TRBJ1-1; TRBD1 agrees at 10 bases. This CDR3 has 16 residues. V gave up 3 bases and J gave up 7 bases; unmatched junction bases: 11. The V gene's germline CDR1 is WNHNN and CDR2 SYGVQD (reference sequence). CDR3 DNA sequence: TGCGCCAGCAGTGACAGGGGGACAGGGGTCGACTTTGAAGCTTTCTTT. It codes for CASSDRGTGVDFEAFF.